This TCR beta chain derives from a study of blood T cells in healthy people across ages. Study-level findings and limits: Long-lived donors exceeded aged donors in naive CD4+ cells and diversity.

The CDR3 length is 12 residues. Looked up from germline, CDR1 is DFQATT and CDR2 is SNEGSKA (reference sequence). Every sample yielded at least 6.5 million isolated PBMCs. Sample-barcoded 5' priming and a J-beta primer mix drove a second PCR of roughly 6 to 12 cycles. Every molecule of cDNA carried a tag from a template-switch adaptor with 12 random nucleotides. MiXCR, run by TCRdb on the 5' RACE reads, gives a single entry per CDR3 protein. The data contain 1.4 million or so distinct CDR3 sequences, roughly 43% of them seen just once; the ten biggest clones take up more than 4%. This clonotype has just a few counts. Its antigen remains unknown.

This TCR was sampled from a woman aged 18-29 years in good health. The chain combines TRBV20-1 with TRBJ1-2; the D gene is possibly TRBD1 (5 bases). Input material: blood. CDR3 sequence reads: CRAVTDNYGYTF. The CDR3 DNA reads TGCAGGGCAGTGACAGATAACTATGGCTACACCTTC.